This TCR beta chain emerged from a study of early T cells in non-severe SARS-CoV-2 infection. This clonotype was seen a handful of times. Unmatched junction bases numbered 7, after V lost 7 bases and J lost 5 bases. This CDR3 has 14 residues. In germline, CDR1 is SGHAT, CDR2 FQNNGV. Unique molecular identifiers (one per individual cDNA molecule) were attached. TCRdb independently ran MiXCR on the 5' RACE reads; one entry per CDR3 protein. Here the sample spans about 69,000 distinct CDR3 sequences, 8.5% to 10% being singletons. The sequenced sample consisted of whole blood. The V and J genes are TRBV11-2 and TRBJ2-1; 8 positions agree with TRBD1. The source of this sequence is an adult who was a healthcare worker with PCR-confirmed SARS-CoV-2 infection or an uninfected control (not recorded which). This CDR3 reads CASTRDRTNNEQFF. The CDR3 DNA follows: TGTGCCAGCACCCGGGACAGGACGAACAATGAGCAGTTCTTC.